This T cell receptor (beta chain) was obtained from a study of T-cell reconstitution after alpha-beta-depleted transplantation in children. Study-level findings and limits: Some patients showed high day-60 TCRbeta diversity, which derived from surviving recipient T cells and thymic progenitors. The origin of alpha-beta T cells about two months after transplant was reportedly several hundred expanded graft clones.

Unique molecular identifiers were incorporated during preparation of the TCRbeta library. TCRdb recomputed calls from the PCR reads with MiXCR, one row per CDR3 protein. The table includes roughly 340,000 distinct CDR3 sequences, 15% to 20% detected once. CDR1 and CDR2 from the germline V gene are MNHEY and SMNVEV (reference sequence). This CDR3 is built from 16 residues. The V end lost 4 bases, the J end lost 4 bases, and 16 bases lay between the germline ends. This clonotype appeared a few times. Its target is not known. This clonotype was obtained from a male patient aged 2 to 10 who had a stem cell transplant for acute lymphoblastic leukemia, so the T cells may come from the graft donor. The chain couples TRBV27 to TRBJ2-2, with D perhaps matching TRBD2 (6 bases). The sequences come from PBMCs, mostly from graft donor cells, collected 360 days after TCRalphabeta/CD19-depleted stem cell transplant. The CDR3 sequence is CASSWGSGWGTGELFF. CDR3 in DNA: TGTGCCAGCAGTTGGGGAAGCGGGTGGGGCACCGGGGAGCTGTTTTTT.